The text below deals with one T cell receptor (beta chain). Its antigen is not identified. Vbeta (60) and Jbeta (13) primers were used in the PCR. As processed by the authors: An analysis performed later counted 75 million to 80 million unique TCR beta chains (around 10 million of them shared). Sequenced by immunoSEQ multiplex PCR; TCRdb stores in-frame clones only, minus some. That table furnishes V, J and clone size, whereas the DNA furnished D and trimming. The sample yields 95,000 to 150,000 clones, more than 60% seen once. The sample belongs to a study of cytomegalovirus exposure and HLA in healthy donors. On the study more broadly: There were about 85 million unique TCRs (from HLA-typed donors) in an early data release.

Looked up from germline, CDR1 is SGHTA and CDR2 is FQGNSA. V lost 5 bases and J lost 5, with 13 bases in between. The CDR3 runs to 13 residues. The study's findings and limits: Previous analysis showed most TCR beta V segments were productive about 90% or about 30% of the time.

Unrecorded immune exposure was likely among donors, who were nominally healthy when sampled. The sequence was collected from a middle-aged woman in good health and CMV-seronegative. The specimen was PBMCs. The rearrangement joins TRBV7-2 to TRBJ2-7; D unclear. This CDR3 is CASSRGQKHEQYF. In DNA form, the CDR3 reads TGTGCCAGCAGCCGTGGTCAGAAACACGAGCAGTACTTC.